Presented here are 22 T cell receptor beta chains from one specimen sequenced in a study of T cell responses to AZD1222 COVID-19 vaccine. The data were produced by immunoSEQ multiplex PCR, yet TCRdb's version contains in-frame clones alone and is incomplete. The data hold about 97,000 clones, with about 82% observed a single time. This specimen was peripheral blood, taken on day 0 of AZD1222 vaccination. These receptors all stem from an adult in good health.

The chain links TRBV19 to TRBJ1-2, with 11 bases identical to TRBD1. Germline V CDR1 and CDR2: LNHDA, SQIVND (reference sequence). The CDR3 totals 17 residues. After removal of 5 bases from V and 0 bases from J, the junction contained 8 bases not matched to a gene. CDR3 sequence: CASSLSDRGHSNYGYTF. CDR3 bases: TGTGCCAGTAGTCTTTCGGACAGGGGGCACTCTAACTATGGCTACACCTTC.

This rearrangement joins TRBV27 to TRBJ1-1; the match to TRBD1 covers 7 bases. This CDR3 contains 12 residues. V lost 6 bases and J lost 8; bases outside the gene matches: 6. The germline gives CDR1 MNHEY, CDR2 SMNVEV (reference sequence). CDR3 protein: CASSTRQGEAFF. DNA for the CDR3: TGTGCCAGCAGCACTCGACAGGGAGAAGCTTTCTTT.

V is TRBV5-4 and J is TRBJ2-7; D ambiguous. Trimming stripped 0 bases from V and 2 bases from J, with 12 bases between. CDR3 length equals 15 residues. In germline, CDR1 is SGHNT, CDR2 YYREEE (reference sequence). In DNA form, the CDR3 reads TGTGCCAGCAGCTTGGCGTCAGGAAATACCTACGAGCAGTACTTC. Its protein is CASSLASGNTYEQYF.

This chain uses TRBV7-2 with TRBJ1-3, with unresolved D. Germline V gives CDR1 SGHTA, CDR2 FQGNSA. This CDR3 has 17 amino acids. V was clipped by 1 base and J by 0 bases, with 13 bases between them. CDR3 sequence (DNA): TGTGCCAGCAGCTTAGGCGCAAACCTTTACTCTGGAAACACCATATATTTT. Protein: CASSLGANLYSGNTIYF.

This clone was observed a single time. V gene TRBV7-2 combines with J gene TRBJ2-2, with unresolved D. Trimming took 1 base from V and 2 from J, leaving 14 bases between them. Per germline, CDR1 SGHTA and CDR2 FQGNSA. CDR3 size: 17 residues. CDR3 residues: CASSLGRPRGNTGELFF. CDR3 nucleotide sequence: TGTGCCAGCAGCTTAGGTCGGCCTAGAGGAAACACCGGGGAGCTGTTTTTT.

At least ten counts were recorded for this clone. Here the CDR3 reads CASSGTLANTGELFF. The CDR3 nucleotides read TGTGCCAGCAGCGGGACTCTAGCGAACACCGGGGAGCTGTTTTTT. The chain is built from TRBV9 and TRBJ2-2; a weak D match, TRBD2 (5 bases). The CDR3 is 15 residues long. Germline V gene lookup returns CDR1 SGDLS and CDR2 YYNGEE. Trimming took off 3 bases at V and 0 bases at J, with 9 bases between the two ends.

The count of this clone is one. The chain carries TRBV27 and TRBJ1-5, with unresolved D. Germline assignment: CDR1 MNHEY and CDR2 SMNVEV (reference sequence). This CDR3 has 13 amino acids. The V gene lost 5 bases and the J gene lost 1 base, with 6 bases spanning the gap. The CDR3 spells CASSMYSNQPQHF. In DNA form, the CDR3 reads TGTGCCAGCAGTATGTACAGCAATCAGCCCCAGCATTTT.

This chain connects TRBV9 to TRBJ1-6, with no clear D. The CDR3 runs to 14 residues. V lost 4 bases, J lost 7 bases, and 12 bases lay in between. Germline CDR1 SGDLS, CDR2 YYNGEE. The chain's CDR3 is CASSYREGNSPLHF. The DNA for the CDR3 is TGTGCCAGCAGCTATAGGGAGGGAAATTCACCCCTCCACTTT.

J is TRBJ1-2 and V is TRBV5-8; no firm D call. In germline, CDR1 is SGHTS, CDR2 YDEGEE. With 0 bases removed from V and 2 bases from J, the gap between germline ends came to 11 bases. The CDR3 is 15 residues long. CDR3 amino acids: CASSLVLGSNYGYTF. The DNA for the CDR3 is TGTGCCAGCAGCTTGGTTTTAGGGTCGAACTATGGCTACACCTTC. Full variable domain (missing parts from reference TRBV5-8 and TRBJ1-2): EAGVTQSPTHLIKTRGQQATLRCSPISGHTSVYWYQQALGLGLQFLLWYDEGEERNRGNFPPRFSGRQFPNYSSELNVNALELEDSALYLCASSLVLGSNYGYTFGSGTRLTVV.

This sequence joins TRBV4-3 and TRBJ1-1, with D unclear. The CDR3 extends over 12 amino acids. CDR1 is LGHNA, CDR2 YSLEER, per germline. V was pared by 4 bases and J by 4 bases, with 7 bases between. CDR3 sequence: CASSRVGTEAFF. In DNA form, the CDR3 reads TGCGCCAGCAGCCGGGTGGGCACTGAAGCTTTCTTT.

This chain connects TRBV6-5 to TRBJ2-1; D gene unclear. V was pared by 6 bases and J by 4 bases, with 13 bases between. This CDR3 has 14 amino acids. CDR1 is MNHEY, CDR2 SVGAGI, per germline. This CDR3 reads CASSHTSVYNEQFF. The CDR3 coding sequence is TGTGCCAGCAGCCACACTTCGGTATACAATGAGCAGTTCTTC.

V gene TRBV5-8 combines with J gene TRBJ2-7; D is perhaps TRBD1 (7 bases). V was cut by 4 bases and J by 9 bases, with 23 bases left in between. Germline CDR1 SGHTS, CDR2 YDEGEE. This CDR3 contains 15 residues. The CDR3 DNA sequence: TGTGCCAGCAGCGGGAGGTCAGGGGGGAGACTCGGGCAGTACTTC. This codes for CASSGRSGGRLGQYF.

The chain carries TRBV11-2 and TRBJ1-2; 7 bases align to TRBD1. The CDR3 runs 13 residues. Germline V lookup: CDR1 SGHAT, CDR2 FQNNGV. The V and J ends lost 4 bases and 4 bases, in that order; junction bases with no gene match: 3. In DNA form, the CDR3 reads TGTGCCAGCAGCTCGACAGGGCGCTATGGCTACACCTTC. Translation gives CASSSTGRYGYTF.

The chain joins TRBV11-3 to TRBJ2-4; 9 positions match TRBD2. V lost 3 bases, J lost 0 bases, and 12 bases stayed unmatched. CDR1 SGHNT and CDR2 YENEEA come from the germline V gene. The CDR3 extends over 19 amino acids. CDR3 coding DNA: TGTGCCAGCAGCTTGAAGCTTGGGCTAGCGGGATTAGCCAAAAACATTCAGTACTTC. Protein sequence: CASSLKLGLAGLAKNIQYF.

This chain connects TRBV6-2 or TRBV6-3 to TRBJ2-3, with D possibly TRBD2 on 6 matching bases. CDR3 length equals 16 residues. Germline CDR1 reads MNHEY; CDR2 reads SVGEGT. Trimming took off 0 bases at V and 0 bases at J, with 10 bases between the two ends. CDR3 protein: CASSYSMRGSTDTQYF. CDR3 coding DNA: TGTGCCAGCAGTTACTCTATGCGGGGTAGCACAGATACGCAGTATTTT.

The gene calls are TRBV28 and TRBJ1-1, with unresolved D. The germline V gene has CDR1 MDHEN and CDR2 SYDVKM. The CDR3 has 14 residues. With 2 bases removed from V and 3 bases from J, the gap between germline ends came to 10 bases. CDR3 in DNA: TGTGCCAGCAGTTTAGGTTCGCACCACACTGAAGCTTTCTTT. Amino acid sequence: CASSLGSHHTEAFF. Drawing the rest from reference TRBV28 and TRBJ1-1, the complete variable domain is DVKVTQSSRYLVKRTGEKVFLECVQDMDHENMFWYRQDPGLGLRLIYFSYDVKMKEKGDIPEGYSVSREKKERFSLILESASTNQTSMYLCASSLGSHHTEAFFGQGTRLTVV.

CDR3 residues: CASSIGLPETQYF. The CDR3 nucleotides read TGTGCCAGTAGTATAGGGCTCCCAGAGACCCAGTACTTC. The V gene is TRBV19, the J gene TRBJ2-5; D is uncertain. The length of the CDR3 is 13 residues. Germline-derived CDR1 and CDR2 are LNHDA and SQIVND (reference sequence). Trimming removed 1 base at V and 4 bases at J, with 7 bases between.

This rearrangement joins TRBV2 to TRBJ2-2; D gene ambiguous. Germline lookup yields CDR1 SNHLY and CDR2 FYNNEI. V dropped 7 bases and J dropped 0 bases, with 12 bases sitting between them. This CDR3 spans 15 amino acids. CDR3 sequence reads: CASTAGTTNTGELFF. The CDR3 DNA follows: TGTGCCAGCACCGCCGGCACGACGAACACCGGGGAGCTGTTTTTT.

CDR3 nucleotide sequence: TGTGCCAGCAGCACCCGTGGGACAGTTAACACTGAAGCTTTCTTT. It encodes CASSTRGTVNTEAFF. The chain is built from TRBV28 and TRBJ1-1, with 7 nucleotides matching TRBD1. CDR1 MDHEN and CDR2 SYDVKM come from the germline V gene. V was clipped by 6 bases and J by 2 bases; unmatched bases: 9. The CDR3 runs 15 residues.

This clone has more than one count but fewer than ten. The chain employs TRBV27 and TRBJ2-2, with D tentatively TRBD1 or TRBD2 (7 bases each). The germline V gene encodes CDR1 MNHEY and CDR2 SMNVEV (reference sequence). The CDR3 has 17 residues. V was cut by 6 bases and J by 3 bases, with 20 bases left in between. The CDR3 coding sequence is TGTGCCAGCAGCTTGGGAGGGGGCAACCGTTACACCGGGGAGCTGTTTTTT. This sequence encodes CASSLGGGNRYTGELFF.

This rearrangement joins TRBV9 to TRBJ2-3, with 7 bases lining up with TRBD2. The CDR3 is 17 amino acids. Germline CDR1 reads SGDLS; CDR2 reads YYNGEE. V was clipped by 4 bases and J by 0 bases; unmatched bases: 11. CDR3 nucleotides: TGTGCCAGCAGCACAAACTATGAGCGGGAAAGCACAGATACGCAGTATTTT. This encodes CASSTNYERESTDTQYF.

This clone was found once. V and J are TRBV4-3 and TRBJ2-7; D remains ambiguous. Trimming took off 0 bases at V and 3 bases at J, with 9 bases between the two ends. Germline CDR1 is LGHNA and CDR2 is YSLEER. The CDR3 spans 14 residues. Written as DNA, the CDR3 is TGCGCCAGCAGCCAAGATGTCAGAATCTACGAGCAGTACTTC. It codes for CASSQDVRIYEQYF.